This T cell receptor beta chain derives from a study of cytomegalovirus exposure and HLA in healthy donors. Study as a whole: The Caucasian-associated ancestry cluster held under 90% of 350 to 450 genotyped donors.

As concerns this clone: What it binds is unknown.

General observations from the study: Analyzed later, most CMV-associated TCR beta chains appeared HLA-restricted. When a later analysis compared HLA-associated TCR beta chains with equally common others, the HLA-associated chains turned out to be more clonally expanded and to have lower generation probabilities.

The PCR made use of 60 Vbeta and 13 Jbeta primers. Libraries were prepared by immunoSEQ multiplex PCR; TCRdb keeps only in-frame clonotypes and omits some of them. The data contain 130,000 to 150,000 clones, under 90% of them singletons. The sequence was obtained from a boy between 2 and 15 years old in good health and CMV-seronegative. Specimen: PBMCs.

The CDR3 DNA reads as TGTGCCAGCAGCTTAGTTGACAGGGACTTTAGCGAGCAGTACTTC. Its protein product is CASSLVDRDFSEQYF. The gene calls are TRBV7-2 and TRBJ2-7; TRBD1 might be the D (7 bases). The CDR3 has 15 residues. V dropped 1 base and J dropped 6 bases, with 16 bases sitting between them. Germline V gene lookup returns CDR1 SGHTA and CDR2 FQGNSA.